These T cell receptor beta chains were read from a single sample in a study of molecular identifiers for immune sequencing clone quantification. TCRdb itself ran the PCR reads through MiXCR, one entry per CDR3 protein. The data show under 800,000 distinct CDR3 sequences, 25% seen once. The sequencing sample was made of naive CD8+ T cells from blood, with Jurkat cell RNA spiked in. The origin of the receptors is a human donor in good health. Some libraries in this study had Jurkat cell RNA spiked in. Each CDR3 is given with its conserved first and last residue. The D gene is left open where the match is weak. Rows may omit the clone size; those that give it use once, few, many or a size class.

D gene	V gene	clone size	CDR3 length	J gene	CDR3 protein	CDR3 DNA
NA	TRBV10-3	few	16	TRBJ2-3	CAINPGAGQGTDTQYF	TGTGCCATCAATCCAGGGGCAGGCCAAGGCACAGATACGCAGTATTTT
TRBD1	TRBV5-6	few	16	TRBJ2-5	CASSLETGTGQETQYF	TGTGCCAGCAGCTTGGAAACCGGGACAGGGCAAGAGACCCAGTACTTC
TRBD1	TRBV7-9	many	15	TRBJ1-4	CASSLDRTGNEKLFF	TGTGCCAGCAGCTTAGACCGGACAGGGAATGAAAAACTGTTTTTT
TRBD1	TRBV4-3	NA	17	TRBJ1-1	CASSQDGGGLLNTEAFF	TGCGCCAGCAGCCAAGATGGAGGGGGCCTACTGAACACTGAAGCTTTCTTT
NA	TRBV24-1	many	16	TRBJ2-3	CATSDLPSASTDTQYF	TGTGCCACCAGTGATTTGCCGTCGGCTAGCACAGATACGCAGTATTTT
NA	TRBV12-3/TRBV12-4	many	13	TRBJ1-4	CASGEAGNEKLFF	TGTGCCAGCGGGGAGGCGGGTAATGAAAAACTGTTTTTT
TRBD1	TRBV12-3/TRBV12-4	NA	14	TRBJ2-1	CASSPQTGGDEQFF	TGTGCCAGCAGTCCCCAGACAGGGGGCGACGAGCAGTTCTTC
NA	TRBV20-1	NA	14	TRBJ2-3	CSARDGLITDTQYF	TGCAGTGCTAGAGATGGCCTAATCACAGATACGCAGTATTTT
NA	TRBV19	NA	14	TRBJ1-1	CASSINRELTEAFF	TGTGCCAGTAGTATCAACAGAGAGCTGACTGAAGCTTTCTTT
NA	TRBV20-1	few	13	TRBJ2-5	CSARVLYEETQYF	TGCAGTGCTAGAGTCCTCTACGAAGAGACCCAGTACTTC
NA	TRBV4-2	many	12	TRBJ2-7	CASEGSSYEQYF	TGTGCCAGCGAGGGCAGCTCCTACGAGCAGTACTTC
TRBD2	TRBV11-3	NA	16	TRBJ2-2	CASSLRGLGLAGELFF	TGTGCCAGCAGCTTACGGGGACTAGGGCTGGCCGGGGAGCTGTTTTTT
TRBD1	TRBV4-3	few	14	TRBJ1-5	CASSVSQGTQPQHF	TGCGCCAGCAGCGTCTCACAGGGGACGCAGCCCCAGCATTTT
TRBD2	TRBV6-5	many	16	TRBJ2-3	CASSYRSGGAADTQYF	TGTGCCAGCAGTTACCGTAGCGGGGGGGCCGCAGATACGCAGTATTTT
NA	TRBV6-2/TRBV6-3	many	15	TRBJ2-3	CASSTSILATDTQYF	TGTGCCAGCAGCACGAGTATCCTAGCAACAGATACGCAGTATTTT
NA	TRBV29-1	few	15	TRBJ2-3	CSSDVGGRSADTQYF	TGCAGCTCGGACGTCGGAGGCAGATCCGCAGATACGCAGTATTTT
TRBD2	TRBV28	many	12	TRBJ2-3	CASGGGPDTQYF	TGTGCCAGCGGCGGGGGGCCCGATACGCAGTATTTT
NA	TRBV19	NA	12	TRBJ2-7	CASSISGNEQYF	TGTGCCAGTAGTATTTCGGGGAACGAGCAGTACTTC
NA	TRBV5-1	NA	13	TRBJ2-7	CASSYTGGYVQYF	TGCGCCAGCAGCTACACGGGGGGCTACGTGCAGTACTTC
NA	TRBV25-1	few	14	TRBJ2-5	CASSETAQGLTQYF	TGTGCCAGCAGTGAAACGGCCCAGGGTTTGACCCAGTACTTC
NA	TRBV28	many	13	TRBJ1-5	CASSVQGNQPQHF	TGTGCCAGCAGTGTTCAGGGCAATCAGCCCCAGCATTTT
TRBD1	TRBV7-9	NA	15	TRBJ2-7	CAGSSGRQGAYEQYF	TGTGCCGGCAGCTCCGGGCGACAGGGGGCCTACGAGCAGTACTTC
TRBD1	TRBV10-1	few	16	TRBJ1-1	CASSEFRGLTDTEAFF	TGCGCCAGCAGTGAGTTCAGGGGGCTAACGGACACTGAAGCTTTCTTT
TRBD1	TRBV30	many	14	TRBJ1-1	CAWSTGTGDPEAFF	TGTGCCTGGAGCACCGGGACAGGGGATCCCGAAGCTTTCTTT
NA	TRBV7-6	NA	15	TRBJ1-1	CASSFGQCMNTEAFF	TGTGCCAGCAGCTTCGGACAGTGCATGAACACTGAAGCTTTCTTT
TRBD1	TRBV27	NA	11	TRBJ2-1	CASSYGQGQFF	TGTGCCAGCAGTTATGGACAGGGACAGTTCTTC
TRBD1	TRBV2	few	14	TRBJ1-2	CASSREQGARGYTF	TGTGCCAGCAGCCGGGAGCAGGGGGCGCGGGGCTACACCTTC
NA	TRBV29-1	few	13	TRBJ2-5	CSALGLYGETQYF	TGCAGCGCCCTCGGTCTCTATGGGGAGACCCAGTACTTC
NA	TRBV5-4	many	13	TRBJ2-3	CASGGQSTDTQYF	TGTGCCAGCGGGGGCCAAAGCACAGATACGCAGTATTTT
NA	TRBV6-4	NA	14	TRBJ2-1	CASSDSGLGNEQFF	TGTGCCAGCAGTGACTCGGGGCTGGGCAATGAGCAGTTCTTC
NA	TRBV9	many	12	TRBJ2-1	CASSVEGHEQFF	TGTGCCAGCAGCGTAGAAGGGCATGAGCAGTTCTTC
TRBD1	TRBV7-9	NA	15	TRBJ1-4	CASSLGTGEYEKLFF	TGTGCCAGCAGCCTGGGGACAGGGGAATACGAAAAACTGTTTTTT
NA	TRBV30	NA	12	TRBJ2-2	CAWSFGPGELFF	TGTGCCTGGAGTTTCGGCCCCGGGGAGCTGTTTTTT
NA	TRBV30	NA	13	TRBJ2-2	CAWRELSTGEPFF	TGTGCCTGGAGGGAGTTAAGCACCGGGGAGCCGTTTTTT
NA	TRBV7-2	NA	11	TRBJ2-1	CASALGREQFF	TGTGCCAGCGCACTAGGGCGTGAGCAGTTCTTC
TRBD1	TRBV6-1	many	15	TRBJ1-2	CASSERTGTNYGYTF	TGTGCCAGCAGTGAGAGGACAGGCACTAACTATGGCTACACCTTC
NA	TRBV7-2	many	17	TRBJ1-5	CASSPNIKTGNNQPQHF	TGTGCCAGCAGCCCCAACATTAAGACAGGTAACAATCAGCCCCAGCATTTT
NA	TRBV20-1	many	10	TRBJ2-1	CSASYNEQFF	TGCAGTGCTTCCTACAATGAGCAGTTCTTC
NA	TRBV20-1	few	18	TRBJ2-5	CSASPLGAGARQQETQYF	TGCAGTGCTAGCCCCCTCGGGGCGGGGGCTAGACAACAAGAGACCCAGTACTTC
NA	TRBV6-6	many	15	TRBJ2-7	CASSYSLDSPSEQYF	TGTGCCAGCAGTTACTCCCTGGACAGCCCATCCGAGCAGTACTTC
TRBD2	TRBV7-6	NA	22	TRBJ2-2	CASSPDEAAGVLSGIKAGELFF	TGTGCCAGCAGTCCGGACGAAGCGGCGGGGGTCTTATCGGGGATAAAGGCCGGGGAGCTGTTTTTT
TRBD1	TRBV4-3	many	16	TRBJ1-2	CASSQDRTGTNYGYTF	TGCGCCAGCAGCCAAGATAGGACAGGGACAAACTATGGCTACACCTTC
NA	TRBV19	few	13	TRBJ2-2	CASSISGSGELFF	TGTGCCAGTAGTATCTCAGGGTCCGGGGAGCTGTTTTTT
TRBD2	TRBV12-3/TRBV12-4	few	18	TRBJ2-2	CASSPFESSGRYTGELFF	TGTGCCAGCAGTCCCTTTGAGAGTAGCGGGAGGTATACCGGGGAGCTGTTTTTT
NA	TRBV15	few	15	TRBJ1-1	CATSRDLGVNTEAFF	TGTGCCACCAGCAGAGATTTGGGGGTGAACACTGAAGCTTTCTTT
NA	TRBV19	NA	15	TRBJ1-1	CASSKVQRGNTEAFF	TGTGCCAGTAGTAAGGTACAGCGAGGGAACACTGAAGCTTTCTTT
TRBD2	TRBV7-6	many	21	TRBJ2-3	CASSLARTSGGQQASTDTQYF	TGTGCCAGCAGCTTAGCGAGGACTAGCGGGGGGCAGCAAGCCAGCACAGATACGCAGTATTTT
NA	TRBV27	few	12	TRBJ2-7	CASSEQGEEQYF	TGTGCCAGCAGTGAACAGGGTGAAGAGCAGTACTTC
NA	TRBV12-3/TRBV12-4	many	12	TRBJ1-5	CASSPGSQPQHF	TGTGCCAGCAGTCCGGGGAGTCAGCCCCAGCATTTT
NA	TRBV4-2	many	13	TRBJ2-7	CASSQDNSYEQYF	TGTGCCAGCAGCCAAGATAACAGCTACGAGCAGTACTTC
TRBD2	TRBV7-6	NA	15	TRBJ2-1	CASSLLAGGVNEQLF	TGTGCCAGCAGTCTTCTAGCGGGGGGCGTTAATGAGCAGCTCTTC
NA	TRBV7-9	NA	15	TRBJ2-5	CASSSLVGSQETQYF	TGTGCCAGCAGCTCACTCGTCGGCAGCCAAGAGACCCAGTACTTC
NA	TRBV7-2	NA	14	TRBJ1-4	CGSSPAATNEKLFF	TGTGGCAGCAGCCCAGCTGCAACTAATGAAAAACTGTTTTTT
NA	TRBV28	many	14	TRBJ1-2	CASSLIPESYGYTF	TGTGCCAGCAGTTTAATCCCGGAGTCCTATGGCTACACCTTC
NA	TRBV20-1	many	15	TRBJ2-7	CSASVSLDPDPEQYF	TGCAGTGCTAGCGTATCTTTAGACCCGGATCCCGAGCAGTACTTC
NA	TRBV6-4	few	11	TRBJ2-3	CATRFGDTQYF	TGTGCCACCAGGTTCGGGGATACGCAGTATTTT